This entry lists 24 T cell receptor beta chains sequenced from one sample in a study of post-analysis software for immune sequencing data. Overall study results and limits: Among roughly five TRBV segments more frequent in patients than controls were TRBV5-6, TRBV5-1 and TRBV20-1.

No antigen is known for these receptors. TCR beta cDNA libraries included unique molecular identifiers. Using its own MiXCR run on the PCR reads, TCRdb lists one record per CDR3 protein. The data contain over 250,000 distinct CDR3 sequences, roughly a third of them singletons. Sequenced: blood. The receptors shown here come from a girl aged 5-17 years with multiple sclerosis.

The chain has TRBV20-1 and TRBJ1-1; no reliable D call. Germline V gene data show CDR1 as DFQATT and CDR2 as SNEGSKA (reference sequence). The CDR3 has 8 amino acids. The V end lost 7 bases, the J end lost 10 bases, and 7 bases lay between the germline ends. This chain's CDR3 is CSVQRAFF. The CDR3 DNA reads as TGCAGTGTACAACGAGCTTTCTTT.

About this clonotype itself: Its ends do not fully match the called genes, so a read error is possible. V usage is TRBV15 and J usage is TRBJ2-3; 7 bases are shared with TRBD2. Germline V gene sequence: CDR1 LNHNV, CDR2 YYDKDF (reference sequence). The CDR3 covers 14 residues. The CDR3 DNA sequence: TGTGCCGCCAGCGGCGGGAGAAGCACAGATACGCAGTATTTT. Residues: CAASGGRSTDTQYF.

This clonotype appeared a few times. This chain joins TRBV5-5 and TRBJ2-1; D call uncertain. V was shortened by 0 bases and J by 8 bases, with 15 bases between the two germline ends. The CDR3 has 15 residues. Germline loops: CDR1 SGHKS, CDR2 YYEKEE (reference sequence). The CDR3 loop is CASSLGWTVADEQFF. The CDR3 region has the DNA TGTGCCAGCAGCTTGGGGTGGACGGTAGCCGATGAGCAGTTCTTC.

This clonotype was detected ten times or more. The chain combines TRBV20-1 with TRBJ1-2; D not resolved. The CDR3 runs 16 residues. The V end lost 0 bases, the J end lost 4 bases, and 18 bases lay between the germline ends. CDR1 DFQATT and CDR2 SNEGSKA come from the germline V gene (reference sequence). CDR3 DNA: TGCAGTGCTAGAGATTTATTGTCGGCCCAACCCTATGGCTACACCTTC. Its protein product is CSARDLLSAQPYGYTF.

This clonotype was counted between two and nine times. The rearrangement joins TRBV24-1 to TRBJ2-2, with TRBD1 matching 9 bases. Germline lookup yields CDR1 KGHDR and CDR2 SFDVKD. This CDR3 spans 17 amino acids. The J segment lost 4 bases and the V segment lost 0 bases, leaving 5 bases of the junction unmatched. The CDR3 protein is CATSDLQGQGRTGELFF. The CDR3 nucleotides are TGTGCCACCAGTGATTTGCAGGGACAGGGTCGCACCGGGGAGCTGTTTTTT.

This clonotype was found a few times. The chain carries TRBV7-3 and TRBJ1-1; D uncertain. CDR1 is SGHTA and CDR2 is FQGTGA in the germline V gene. V dropped 2 bases and J dropped 3 bases, with 13 bases sitting between them. This CDR3 has 15 residues. CDR3 sequence: CASSLFRNKYTEAFF. The CDR3 region has the DNA TGTGCCAGCAGCTTATTCCGGAACAAGTACACTGAAGCTTTCTTT.

This clonotype has just a few counts. This could be a read error, since a much larger clone is one nucleotide away. V usage is TRBV20-1 and J usage is TRBJ2-7; 8 nucleotides match TRBD2. CDR1 is DFQATT, CDR2 SNEGSKA, per germline (reference sequence). V shed 0 bases, J shed 7 bases, and the junction held 8 bases outside the gene matches. The CDR3 extends over 14 amino acids. CDR3 nucleotide sequence: TGCAGTGCTAGAGATTCTCGGGGGGGCAATGAGCAGTACTTC. It specifies CSARDSRGGNEQYF.

Note on this clonotype: A much larger clone sits a single nucleotide away, making a read error possible. In this CDR3 the conserved last residue, phenylalanine or tryptophan, is missing, so a read error is likely. The chain has TRBV9 and TRBJ1-2, with a weak D call TRBD1 (5 bases). Germline CDR1 is SGDLS and CDR2 is YYNGEE. The CDR3 is made up of 15 amino acids. Trimming removed 1 base from V and 4 bases from J, with 14 bases in between. The CDR3 coding sequence is TGTGCCAGCAGCGTATCGGCCTTGGGGGGCTATGGCTACACCGTC. It translates to CASSVSALGGYGYTV.

This clonotype was seen more than once but under ten times. The V gene is TRBV4-2, the J gene TRBJ2-2; the D is unclear. Trimming took 1 base from V and 1 from J, leaving 7 bases between them. CDR1 is LGHNA, CDR2 YNFKEQ, per germline. This CDR3 comprises 15 residues. The CDR3 reads CASSQVSVNTGELFF. Here the CDR3 DNA reads TGTGCCAGCAGCCAAGTGAGCGTGAACACCGGGGAGCTGTTTTTT.

The chain uses TRBV20-1 and TRBJ2-1; 10 bases fit TRBD2. The CDR3 totals 15 residues. Trimming took 0 bases from V and 7 from J; bases not matched to a gene: 6. Germline assignment: CDR1 DFQATT and CDR2 SNEGSKA (reference sequence). The CDR3 DNA sequence: TGCAGTGCTAGAGAAAAGCGGGGGGGCGGAAATGAGCAGTTCTTC. Translation gives CSAREKRGGGNEQFF.

Comments on this clonotype: This clone may be a read error of a much larger clone one base away. V usage is TRBV5-1 and J usage is TRBJ2-5; TRBD1 or TRBD2 may be the D gene (5 bases each). The V end lost 5 bases, the J end lost 5 bases, and 19 bases lay between the germline ends. Germline CDR1 reads SGHRS; CDR2 reads YFSETQ. The CDR3 extends over 15 amino acids. The CDR3 reads CASRFGTLNRETQYF. CDR3 coding DNA: TGCGCCAGCAGGTTCGGGACCCTGAACCGGGAGACCCAGTACTTC.

This clonotype has ten or more counts. The rearrangement uses TRBV7-6 and TRBJ1-5, with D possibly TRBD1 on 5 matching bases. This CDR3 is 15 amino acids long. Trimming removed 2 bases at V and 0 bases at J, with 8 bases between. Germline V gene lookup returns CDR1 SGHVS and CDR2 FNYEAQ. DNA of the CDR3: TGTGCCAGCAGCTTAACAGGAGATAGCAATCAGCCCCAGCATTTT. Translation gives CASSLTGDSNQPQHF.

This clonotype was observed at least ten times. This sequence joins TRBV5-1 and TRBJ2-5, with 9 nucleotides matching TRBD2. The J segment lost 5 bases and the V segment lost 4 bases, leaving 9 bases of the junction unmatched. The CDR3 extends over 15 amino acids. In germline, CDR1 is SGHRS, CDR2 YFSETQ. This chain's CDR3 is CASSAGLAYGETQYF. For the CDR3, the DNA is TGCGCCAGCAGCGCCGGACTAGCGTATGGCGAGACCCAGTACTTC.

At least ten counts were recorded for this clonotype. J is TRBJ2-4 and V is TRBV25-1; D gene uncertain. Germline assignment: CDR1 MGHDK and CDR2 SYGVNS. The CDR3 consists of 13 residues. Trimming took 4 bases from V and 0 from J, leaving 4 bases between them. This chain's CDR3 is CASSGLAKNIQYF. The CDR3 nucleotides are TGTGCCAGCAGTGGGTTAGCCAAAAACATTCAGTACTTC.

In this sample, this clonotype turned up once. The chain joins TRBV20-1 to TRBJ1-5; D is ambiguous. V was pared by 0 bases and J by 3 bases, with 9 bases between. This CDR3 region has 14 residues. Germline V gene data show CDR1 as DFQATT and CDR2 as SNEGSKA (reference sequence). The CDR3 spells CSARDAGFNQPQHF. Written as DNA, the CDR3 is TGCAGTGCTAGAGATGCGGGGTTCAATCAGCCCCAGCATTTT.

This clonotype appeared many times. The V call is TRBV4-2, the J call TRBJ1-1; D remains unclear. Germline CDR1 reads LGHNA; CDR2 reads YNFKEQ. V was clipped by 0 bases and J by 8 bases, with 10 bases between them. The CDR3 has 13 residues. In DNA form, the CDR3 reads TGTGCCAGCAGCCAAGACGGGGAAGGGGAAGCTTTCTTT. It translates to CASSQDGEGEAFF.

J is TRBJ1-6 and V is TRBV10-2; 7 positions match TRBD1. Germline CDR1 WSHSY, CDR2 SAAADI. The CDR3 is 14 amino acids. J was trimmed by 7 bases and V by 6 bases; bases with no gene match: 6. The CDR3 bases are TGCGCCAGCAGAGAGACAGGGAAGAATTCACCCCTCCACTTT. The encoded protein is CASRETGKNSPLHF.

This clonotype has only a few counts. With a much larger clone just one base away, this may be a read error. This chain uses TRBV20-1 with TRBJ2-1; possible D gene TRBD2, 6 bases. V was pared by 5 bases and J by 13 bases, with 21 bases between. The CDR3 has 13 residues. Germline V CDR1 and CDR2: DFQATT, SNEGSKA (reference sequence). CDR3 sequence: CSASQGPRETQFF. The CDR3 region has the DNA TGCAGTGCTTCTCAGGGCCCCCGGGAGACCCAGTTCTTC.

The CDR3 reads CASSELQGTAQPQHF. DNA of the CDR3: TGTGCCAGCAGTGAACTCCAGGGGACGGCTCAGCCCCAGCATTTT. V usage is TRBV2 and J usage is TRBJ1-5; D might be TRBD1 (6 bases). The CDR3 length is 15 residues. V lost 2 bases to trimming and J lost 6 bases, with 14 bases between them. Germline V CDR1 and CDR2: SNHLY, FYNNEI. The whole variable domain, filled in from reference TRBV2 and TRBJ1-5, reads EPEVTQTPSHQVTQMGQEVILRCVPISNHLYFYWYRQILGQKVEFLVSFYNNEISEKSEIFDDQFSVERPDGSNFTLKIRSTKLEDSAMYFCASSELQGTAQPQHFGDGTRLSIL.

This clonotype was recorded many times. The chain uses TRBV7-3 and TRBJ2-3; tentatively, D is TRBD1 or TRBD2 (5 bases each). Germline V gene data show CDR1 as SGHTA and CDR2 as FQGTGA. The CDR3 spans 16 residues. V lost 1 base, J lost 6 bases, and 17 bases lay in between. CDR3 in amino acids: CASSLSRDPPRDTQYF. For the CDR3, the DNA is TGTGCCAGCAGCTTAAGTCGGGACCCTCCTCGCGATACGCAGTATTTT.

This rearrangement joins TRBV5-1 to TRBJ2-6; D is uncertain. The CDR3 covers 16 residues. Germline loops: CDR1 SGHRS, CDR2 YFSETQ. With 4 bases removed from V and 0 bases from J, the gap between germline ends came to 11 bases. CDR3 sequence (DNA): TGCGCCAGCAGCCCCCATTCTAGCTCTGGGGCCAACGTCCTGACTTTC. As protein: CASSPHSSSGANVLTF.

In this sample, this clonotype turned up a few times. The chain joins TRBV6-1 to TRBJ1-1; perhaps TRBD1 as D (5 bases). Germline V gene sequence: CDR1 MNHNS, CDR2 SASEGT. The CDR3 consists of 12 residues. The V end lost 6 bases, the J end lost 6 bases, and 11 bases lay between the germline ends. The CDR3 spells CASRGRGAEAFF. In nucleotides, the CDR3 is TGTGCCAGCAGGGGAAGGGGCGCTGAAGCTTTCTTT.

This clonotype was seen at least ten times. This chain's CDR3 is CASSLLADGELFF. CDR3 nucleotide sequence: TGCGCCAGCAGCCTTCTAGCTGACGGGGAGCTGTTTTTT. The chain couples TRBV5-1 to TRBJ2-2, with D possibly being TRBD2 (5 bases). The ends were cut back, 4 bases at V and 7 bases at J, with 11 bases in the middle. CDR3 length: 13 amino acids. Germline V gene lookup returns CDR1 SGHRS and CDR2 YFSETQ.

About this clonotype: A much larger clone is a single base away; this may be a read error. This chain joins TRBV9 and TRBJ2-6; 8 bases are shared with TRBD2. Germline CDR1 reads SGDLS; CDR2 reads YYNGEE. This CDR3 has 14 residues. The CDR3 loop is CASREGSWANVRTF. In nucleotides, the CDR3 is TGTGCCAGTCGGGAGGGGTCCTGGGCCAACGTCCGGACTTTC.